This T cell receptor (beta chain) was observed in a study of blood T cell repertoires in COVID-19. In the authors' workflow: It was from reference gene primer amplification that nucleated cell counts were estimated. Data came from immunoSEQ multiplex PCR; TCRdb stores just in-frame clones and leaves some out. The V and J calls and the clone size are those of that table, but D and trimming were determined from the DNA. The repertoire holds 25,000 to 30,000 clones, with over 75% as singletons. CDR1 and CDR2 from the germline V gene are SEHNR and FQNEAQ (reference sequence). V lost 1 base and J lost 4, with 4 bases in between. The CDR3 totals 13 residues.

The chain links TRBV7-9 to TRBJ2-2, with D uncertain. This TCR was sampled from a woman in her seventies with active or convalescent COVID-19. The material sequenced was peripheral blood. CDR3 nucleotide sequence: TGTGCCAGCAGCTTAGACAGCACCGGGGAGCTGTTTTTT. Translating it yields CASSLDSTGELFF.